A single sample is the source of the 19 T cell receptor beta chains below, sequenced in a study of a mutant IDH1 vaccine in newly diagnosed glioma. Generated by immunoSEQ multiplex PCR, the TCRdb table keeps only in-frame clones and is missing some. The table includes roughly 70,000 clones, 83% detected once. Documented time point: baseline, week 1 (first vaccination visit). Stated treatment: pre-vaccination baseline after standard-of-care therapy. Sequenced material: peripheral blood mononuclear cells (PBMCs), taken from a glioma patient treated with radiotherapy, temozolomide or both. The receptors were sampled from a woman younger than 35 with glioma. Some clones in this sample may be carry-over from other donors' samples.

This rearrangement joins TRBV6-1 to TRBJ2-2; D may be TRBD2 (6 bases). Germline V gives CDR1 MNHNS, CDR2 SASEGT. The CDR3 consists of 16 residues. Trimming cost V 4 bases and J 4 bases, with 16 bases left between them. The CDR3 region has the DNA TGTGCCAGCAGTGGGGGTCCCACTAGCCCCACCGGGGAGCTGTTTTTT. This codes for CASSGGPTSPTGELFF.

J is TRBJ1-1 and V is TRBV9; no firm D call. V lost 1 base, J lost 3 bases, and 10 bases lay in between. Germline V gives CDR1 SGDLS, CDR2 YYNGEE. CDR3 length: 14 residues. This chain's CDR3 is CASSVWQRDTEAFF. The CDR3, as DNA: TGTGCCAGCAGCGTATGGCAAAGGGACACTGAAGCTTTCTTT. The complete variable domain, with remaining parts taken from reference TRBV9 and TRBJ1-1, reads DSGVTQTPKHLITATGQRVTLRCSPRSGDLSVYWYQQSLDQGLQFLIQYYNGEERAKGNILERFSAQQFPDLHSELNLSSLELGDSALYFCASSVWQRDTEAFFGQGTRLTVV.

The chain carries TRBV9 and TRBJ2-3; D gene ambiguous. The length of the CDR3 is 13 residues. V shed 0 bases and J shed 6 bases, with 8 bases lying between them. The germline gives CDR1 SGDLS, CDR2 YYNGEE. The CDR3 reads CASSVAIEDTQYF. The DNA for the CDR3 is TGTGCCAGCAGCGTAGCGATCGAGGATACGCAGTATTTT.

The chain combines TRBV9 with TRBJ1-4; D is unclear. The CDR3 is 14 amino acids. The germline gives CDR1 SGDLS, CDR2 YYNGEE. The V end was cut by 5 bases, the J end by 12 bases, with 20 bases between. The CDR3 sequence: CASSIGTNAGELFF. Written as DNA, the CDR3 is TGTGCCAGCAGTATAGGCACCAACGCCGGGGAACTGTTTTTT.

CDR3 in DNA: TGTGCCAGCAGTTTAATGGGAGCCAGTTCCTACGAGCAGTACTTC. The encoded protein is CASSLMGASSYEQYF. V usage is TRBV27 and J usage is TRBJ2-7; a weak D match, TRBD2 (5 bases). V lost 2 bases to trimming and J lost 1 base, with 12 bases between them. The germline gives CDR1 MNHEY, CDR2 SMNVEV (reference sequence). The CDR3 is 15 amino acids.

The rearrangement joins TRBV13 to TRBJ2-7; either TRBD1 or TRBD2 may supply D (5 bases each). Germline values: CDR1 PRHDT, CDR2 FYEKMQ (reference sequence). Deletions cut 4 bases from V and 2 bases from J, with 12 bases between. This CDR3 spans 14 amino acids. CDR3 region: CASSSGDGTYEQYF. CDR3 bases: TGTGCCAGCAGCTCCGGGGACGGGACCTACGAGCAGTACTTC.

This clone turned up a few times. The genes are TRBV10-2 and TRBJ1-1; D gene ambiguous. Germline CDR1 and CDR2: WSHSY and SAAADI. The CDR3 is made up of 11 amino acids. Trimming took 7 bases from V and 1 from J, leaving 4 bases between them. CDR3 sequence reads: CASTSNTEAFF. CDR3 in DNA: TGCGCCAGCACTTCGAACACTGAAGCTTTCTTT.

The chain employs TRBV29-1 and TRBJ2-5; no clear D gene. Germline values: CDR1 SQVTM, CDR2 ANQGSEA. The CDR3 consists of 12 residues. Trimming pared 3 bases from V and 3 bases from J, leaving 8 bases between. The CDR3 spells CSVDFGEETQYF. The CDR3 DNA follows: TGCAGCGTTGACTTCGGTGAAGAGACCCAGTACTTC.

There are a few counts of this clone. V gene TRBV30 combines with J gene TRBJ1-2; D gene unclear. Deletions cut 5 bases from V and 8 bases from J, with 15 bases between. In germline, CDR1 is GTSNPN, CDR2 SVGIG (reference sequence). The CDR3 consists of 12 residues. The CDR3 bases are TGTGCCTGGGCAAGGGCCGCAAGCGGCTACACCTTC. Encoded protein: CAWARAASGYTF.

This chain joins TRBV15 and TRBJ2-1; 10 positions agree with TRBD2. The CDR3 totals 17 residues. Germline V lookup: CDR1 LNHNV, CDR2 YYDKDF (reference sequence). J gave up 8 bases and V 0 bases, and 10 bases lay outside the gene matches. In DNA form, the CDR3 reads TGTGCCACCAGCAGAGATTACGGGACTAGCGTATCCTATGAGCAGTTCTTC. Translated, it gives CATSRDYGTSVSYEQFF.

V is TRBV4-1 and J is TRBJ1-1, with 10 bases matching TRBD1. The CDR3 covers 15 residues. The V gene's germline CDR1 is MGHRA and CDR2 YSYEKL. V shed 0 bases, J shed 5 bases, and the junction held 3 bases outside the gene matches. In DNA, the CDR3 is TGCGCCAGCAGCCAAGAACGGACAGGGGGGACTGAAGCTTTCTTT. Translated, it gives CASSQERTGGTEAFF.

This chain connects TRBV19 to TRBJ1-5, with 8 bases matching TRBD1. The V and J ends lost 2 bases and 4 bases, in that order; junction bases with no gene match: 4. The length of the CDR3 is 15 residues. Germline CDR1 LNHDA, CDR2 SQIVND (reference sequence). CDR3 protein: CASSIYGQGNQPQHF. CDR3 sequence (DNA): TGTGCCAGTAGTATATACGGACAGGGTAATCAGCCCCAGCATTTT.

The chain combines TRBV6-1 with TRBJ2-2; 8 bases match TRBD1. The V gene end was trimmed by 9 bases and the J gene end by 6 bases; junction bases not matched to a gene: 9. Germline V CDR1 and CDR2: MNHNS, SASEGT. The CDR3 has 14 amino acids. CDR3 in amino acids: CASYDRGLSGELFF. Here the CDR3 DNA reads TGTGCCAGTTACGACAGGGGCCTTTCCGGGGAGCTGTTTTTT.

V gene TRBV2 combines with J gene TRBJ1-4; D perhaps matches TRBD1 (5 bases). V was shortened by 1 base and J by 12 bases, with 15 bases between the two germline ends. Germline CDR1 SNHLY, CDR2 FYNNEI. This CDR3 comprises 14 residues. The CDR3 reads CASSEVRVVAELFF. In nucleotides, the CDR3 is TGTGCCAGCAGTGAAGTCAGGGTGGTGGCCGAACTGTTTTTT. Complete variable domain (other parts from reference TRBV2 and TRBJ1-4): EPEVTQTPSHQVTQMGQEVILRCVPISNHLYFYWYRQILGQKVEFLVSFYNNEISEKSEIFDDQFSVERPDGSNFTLKIRSTKLEDSAMYFCASSEVRVVAELFFGSGTQLSVL.

V usage is TRBV6-5 and J usage is TRBJ1-5; tentative D call: TRBD1 (5 bases). The CDR3 consists of 15 residues. Trimming took 6 bases from V and 0 from J, leaving 12 bases between them. Germline-derived CDR1 and CDR2 are MNHEY and SVGAGI. CDR3 nucleotide sequence: TGTGCCAGCAGCCCTCAGGGAATTAGCAATCAGCCCCAGCATTTT. This sequence encodes CASSPQGISNQPQHF.

The J gene is TRBJ2-1, the V gene TRBV29-1, with D uncertain. CDR3 size: 15 residues. V lost 1 base, J lost 0 bases, and 10 bases lay in between. Germline V gene data show CDR1 as SQVTM and CDR2 as ANQGSEA. The CDR3 DNA is TGCAGCGTTGAAGGTGGATCAGGCTCCTACAATGAGCAGTTCTTC. This encodes CSVEGGSGSYNEQFF.

This clone was detected once. The chain combines TRBV30 with TRBJ2-3; maybe TRBD2 (5 bases). CDR3 length: 14 residues. The germline V and J ends were trimmed by 3 bases and 0 bases, with 10 bases remaining between them. Per germline, CDR1 GTSNPN and CDR2 SVGIG (reference sequence). The CDR3 spells CAWSLTRSTDTQYF. The CDR3 nucleotides are TGTGCCTGGAGCCTTACTAGGAGCACAGATACGCAGTATTTT.

This chain joins TRBV27 and TRBJ2-7, with 9 bases identical to TRBD2. The CDR3 runs 15 residues. CDR1 and CDR2 (germline): MNHEY, SMNVEV (reference sequence). With 3 bases clipped from V and 5 bases from J, the junction kept 8 bases outside the gene matches. In DNA form, the CDR3 reads TGTGCCAGCAGTTTTATTAGCGGGAGAGATAACGAGCAGTACTTC. Amino acids: CASSFISGRDNEQYF.

The V and J genes are TRBV2 and TRBJ1-2; the D is unclear. CDR3 length equals 12 residues. In germline, CDR1 is SNHLY, CDR2 FYNNEI. V was shortened by 8 bases and J by 0 bases, with 7 bases between the two germline ends. The CDR3 DNA sequence: TGTGCCAGCCACAGAACTAACTATGGCTACACCTTC. The encoded protein is CASHRTNYGYTF. The full variable domain, with the rest looked up from reference TRBV2 and TRBJ1-2, is EPEVTQTPSHQVTQMGQEVILRCVPISNHLYFYWYRQILGQKVEFLVSFYNNEISEKSEIFDDQFSVERPDGSNFTLKIRSTKLEDSAMYFCASHRTNYGYTFGSGTRLTVV.